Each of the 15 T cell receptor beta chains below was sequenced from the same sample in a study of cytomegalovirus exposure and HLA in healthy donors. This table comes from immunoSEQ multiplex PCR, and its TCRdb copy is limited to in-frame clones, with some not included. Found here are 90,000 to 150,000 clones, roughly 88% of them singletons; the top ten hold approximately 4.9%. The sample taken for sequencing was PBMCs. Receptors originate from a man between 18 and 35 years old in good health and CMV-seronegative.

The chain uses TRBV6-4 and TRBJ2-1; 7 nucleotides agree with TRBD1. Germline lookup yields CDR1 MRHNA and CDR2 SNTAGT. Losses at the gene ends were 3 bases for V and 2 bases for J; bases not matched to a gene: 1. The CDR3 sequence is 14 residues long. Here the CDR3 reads CASSEGTAYNEQFF. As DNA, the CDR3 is TGTGCCAGCAGTGAGGGGACAGCCTACAATGAGCAGTTCTTC.

For the CDR3, the DNA is TGTGCCAGCAGTGAAGTTGGGAGGGCCCAGTACTTC. It translates to CASSEVGRAQYF. The rearrangement uses TRBV6-1 and TRBJ2-5; 7 nucleotides align to TRBD2. Germline trimming cut 1 base from V and 9 bases from J; bases unmatched to any gene: 2. Per germline, CDR1 MNHNS and CDR2 SASEGT. This CDR3 region has 12 residues.

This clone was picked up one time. The CDR3 spells CASSLGGGTYEQYF. CDR3 nucleotides: TGTGCCAGCAGCTTAGGGGGAGGAACCTACGAGCAGTACTTC. The V and J genes are TRBV7-6 and TRBJ2-7; TRBD2 is a possible D gene (6 bases). The germline V and J ends were trimmed by 1 base and 2 bases, with 9 bases remaining between them. Germline loops: CDR1 SGHVS, CDR2 FNYEAQ. This CDR3 is built from 14 residues.

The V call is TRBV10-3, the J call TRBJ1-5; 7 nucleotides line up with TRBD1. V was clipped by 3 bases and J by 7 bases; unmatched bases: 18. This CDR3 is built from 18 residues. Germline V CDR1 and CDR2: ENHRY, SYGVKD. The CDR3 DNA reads TGTGCCATCAGTGATTCGCACAAACAGACAGGGCAGGGGCAGCCCCAGCATTTT. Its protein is CAISDSHKQTGQGQPQHF.

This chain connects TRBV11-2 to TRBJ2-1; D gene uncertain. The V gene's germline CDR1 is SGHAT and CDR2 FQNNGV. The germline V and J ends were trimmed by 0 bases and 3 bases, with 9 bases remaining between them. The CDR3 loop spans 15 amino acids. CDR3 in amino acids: CASSLELLLYNEQFF. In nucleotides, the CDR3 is TGTGCCAGCAGCTTAGAACTCCTGCTCTACAATGAGCAGTTCTTC.

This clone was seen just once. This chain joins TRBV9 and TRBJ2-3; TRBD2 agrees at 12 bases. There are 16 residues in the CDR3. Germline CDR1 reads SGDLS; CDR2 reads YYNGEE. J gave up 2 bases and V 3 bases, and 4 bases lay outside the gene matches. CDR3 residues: CASSGTSGGITDTQYF. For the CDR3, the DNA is TGTGCCAGCAGCGGAACTAGCGGGGGGATCACAGATACGCAGTATTTT.

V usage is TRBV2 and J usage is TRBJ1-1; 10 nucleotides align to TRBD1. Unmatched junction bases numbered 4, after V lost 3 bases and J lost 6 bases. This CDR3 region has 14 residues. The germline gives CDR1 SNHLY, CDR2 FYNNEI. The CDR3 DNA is TGTGCCAGCAGTGACGTGACAGGGGGCCCTGAAGCTTTCTTT. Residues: CASSDVTGGPEAFF.

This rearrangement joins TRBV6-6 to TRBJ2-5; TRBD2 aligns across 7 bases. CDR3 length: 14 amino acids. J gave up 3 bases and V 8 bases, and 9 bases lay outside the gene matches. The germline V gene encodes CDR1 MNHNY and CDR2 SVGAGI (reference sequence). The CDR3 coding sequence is TGTGCCAGCTTCAACGGGGGGATCAAAGAGACCCAGTACTTC. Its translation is CASFNGGIKETQYF.

CDR3 nucleotide sequence: TGTGCCAGCAGTGATGGGGGGAGTAATGAAAAACTGTTTTTT. Translation gives CASSDGGSNEKLFF. V gene TRBV2 combines with J gene TRBJ1-4, with a possible D match to TRBD1 (5 bases). The CDR3 runs 14 residues. Germline loops: CDR1 SNHLY, CDR2 FYNNEI. The V and J ends lost 3 bases and 4 bases respectively, with 9 bases between them.

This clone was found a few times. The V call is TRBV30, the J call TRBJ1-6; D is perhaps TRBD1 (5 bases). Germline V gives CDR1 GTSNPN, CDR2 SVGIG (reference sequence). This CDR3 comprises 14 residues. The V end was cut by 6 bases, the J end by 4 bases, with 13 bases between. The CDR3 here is CACTQGDYNSPLHF. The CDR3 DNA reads TGTGCCTGCACACAAGGGGATTATAATTCACCCCTCCACTTT. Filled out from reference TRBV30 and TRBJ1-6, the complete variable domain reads SQTIHQWPATLVQPVGSPLSLECTVEGTSNPNLYWYRQAAGRGLQLLFYSVGIGQISSEVPQNLSASRPQDRQFILSSKKLLLSDSGFYLCACTQGDYNSPLHFGNGTRLTVT.

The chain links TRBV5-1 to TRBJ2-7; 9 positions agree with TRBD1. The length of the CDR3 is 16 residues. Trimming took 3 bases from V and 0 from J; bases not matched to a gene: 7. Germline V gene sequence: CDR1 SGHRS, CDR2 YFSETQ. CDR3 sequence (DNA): TGCGCCAGCAGCTGGGGGGACAGGGCTATCTCCTACGAGCAGTACTTC. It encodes CASSWGDRAISYEQYF.

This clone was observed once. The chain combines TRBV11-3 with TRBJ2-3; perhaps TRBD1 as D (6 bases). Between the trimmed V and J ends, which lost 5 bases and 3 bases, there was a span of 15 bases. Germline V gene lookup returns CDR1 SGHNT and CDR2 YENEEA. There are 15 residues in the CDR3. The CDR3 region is CASSPQSRGTDTQYF. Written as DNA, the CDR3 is TGTGCCAGCAGCCCCCAGAGCAGGGGTACAGATACGCAGTATTTT.

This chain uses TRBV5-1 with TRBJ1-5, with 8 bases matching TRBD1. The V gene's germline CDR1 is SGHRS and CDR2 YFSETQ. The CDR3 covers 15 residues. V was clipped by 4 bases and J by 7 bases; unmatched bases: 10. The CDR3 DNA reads TGCGCCAGCAGCCCGAGCACAGGGGGAGGGCAGCCCCAGCATTTT. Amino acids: CASSPSTGGGQPQHF. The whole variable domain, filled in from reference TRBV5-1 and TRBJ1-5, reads KAGVTQTPRYLIKTRGQQVTLSCSPISGHRSVSWYQQTPGQGLQFLFEYFSETQRNKGNFPGRFSGRQFSNSRSEMNVSTLELGDSALYLCASSPSTGGGQPQHFGDGTRLSIL.

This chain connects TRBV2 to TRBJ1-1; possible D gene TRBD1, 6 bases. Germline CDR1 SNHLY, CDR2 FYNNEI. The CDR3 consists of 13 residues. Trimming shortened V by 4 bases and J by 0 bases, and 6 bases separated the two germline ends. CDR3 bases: TGTGCCAGCAGTGGACAGGTGAACACTGAAGCTTTCTTT. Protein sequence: CASSGQVNTEAFF.

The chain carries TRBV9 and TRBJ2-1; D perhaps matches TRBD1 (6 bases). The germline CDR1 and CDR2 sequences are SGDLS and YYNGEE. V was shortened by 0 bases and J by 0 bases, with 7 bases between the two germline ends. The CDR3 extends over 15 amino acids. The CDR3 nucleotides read TGTGCCAGCAGCGTAGACAGGGCCTCCTACAATGAGCAGTTCTTC. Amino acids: CASSVDRASYNEQFF.